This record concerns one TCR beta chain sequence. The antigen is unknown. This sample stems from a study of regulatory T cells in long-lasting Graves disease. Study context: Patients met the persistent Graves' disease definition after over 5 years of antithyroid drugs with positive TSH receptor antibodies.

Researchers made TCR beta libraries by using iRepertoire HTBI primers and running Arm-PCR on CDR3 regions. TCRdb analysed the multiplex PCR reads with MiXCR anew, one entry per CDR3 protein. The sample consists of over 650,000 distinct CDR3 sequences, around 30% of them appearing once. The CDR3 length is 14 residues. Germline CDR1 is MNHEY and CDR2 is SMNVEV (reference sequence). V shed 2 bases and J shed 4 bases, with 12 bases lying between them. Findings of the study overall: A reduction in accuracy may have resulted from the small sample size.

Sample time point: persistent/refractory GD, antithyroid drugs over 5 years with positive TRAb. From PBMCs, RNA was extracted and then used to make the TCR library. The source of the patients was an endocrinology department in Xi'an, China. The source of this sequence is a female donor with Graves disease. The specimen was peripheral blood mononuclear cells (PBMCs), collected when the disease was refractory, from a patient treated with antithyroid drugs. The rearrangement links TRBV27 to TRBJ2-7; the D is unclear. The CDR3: CASSLTVQAYEQYF. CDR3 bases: TGTGCCAGCAGTTTAACAGTCCAGGCGTACGAGCAGTACTTC.